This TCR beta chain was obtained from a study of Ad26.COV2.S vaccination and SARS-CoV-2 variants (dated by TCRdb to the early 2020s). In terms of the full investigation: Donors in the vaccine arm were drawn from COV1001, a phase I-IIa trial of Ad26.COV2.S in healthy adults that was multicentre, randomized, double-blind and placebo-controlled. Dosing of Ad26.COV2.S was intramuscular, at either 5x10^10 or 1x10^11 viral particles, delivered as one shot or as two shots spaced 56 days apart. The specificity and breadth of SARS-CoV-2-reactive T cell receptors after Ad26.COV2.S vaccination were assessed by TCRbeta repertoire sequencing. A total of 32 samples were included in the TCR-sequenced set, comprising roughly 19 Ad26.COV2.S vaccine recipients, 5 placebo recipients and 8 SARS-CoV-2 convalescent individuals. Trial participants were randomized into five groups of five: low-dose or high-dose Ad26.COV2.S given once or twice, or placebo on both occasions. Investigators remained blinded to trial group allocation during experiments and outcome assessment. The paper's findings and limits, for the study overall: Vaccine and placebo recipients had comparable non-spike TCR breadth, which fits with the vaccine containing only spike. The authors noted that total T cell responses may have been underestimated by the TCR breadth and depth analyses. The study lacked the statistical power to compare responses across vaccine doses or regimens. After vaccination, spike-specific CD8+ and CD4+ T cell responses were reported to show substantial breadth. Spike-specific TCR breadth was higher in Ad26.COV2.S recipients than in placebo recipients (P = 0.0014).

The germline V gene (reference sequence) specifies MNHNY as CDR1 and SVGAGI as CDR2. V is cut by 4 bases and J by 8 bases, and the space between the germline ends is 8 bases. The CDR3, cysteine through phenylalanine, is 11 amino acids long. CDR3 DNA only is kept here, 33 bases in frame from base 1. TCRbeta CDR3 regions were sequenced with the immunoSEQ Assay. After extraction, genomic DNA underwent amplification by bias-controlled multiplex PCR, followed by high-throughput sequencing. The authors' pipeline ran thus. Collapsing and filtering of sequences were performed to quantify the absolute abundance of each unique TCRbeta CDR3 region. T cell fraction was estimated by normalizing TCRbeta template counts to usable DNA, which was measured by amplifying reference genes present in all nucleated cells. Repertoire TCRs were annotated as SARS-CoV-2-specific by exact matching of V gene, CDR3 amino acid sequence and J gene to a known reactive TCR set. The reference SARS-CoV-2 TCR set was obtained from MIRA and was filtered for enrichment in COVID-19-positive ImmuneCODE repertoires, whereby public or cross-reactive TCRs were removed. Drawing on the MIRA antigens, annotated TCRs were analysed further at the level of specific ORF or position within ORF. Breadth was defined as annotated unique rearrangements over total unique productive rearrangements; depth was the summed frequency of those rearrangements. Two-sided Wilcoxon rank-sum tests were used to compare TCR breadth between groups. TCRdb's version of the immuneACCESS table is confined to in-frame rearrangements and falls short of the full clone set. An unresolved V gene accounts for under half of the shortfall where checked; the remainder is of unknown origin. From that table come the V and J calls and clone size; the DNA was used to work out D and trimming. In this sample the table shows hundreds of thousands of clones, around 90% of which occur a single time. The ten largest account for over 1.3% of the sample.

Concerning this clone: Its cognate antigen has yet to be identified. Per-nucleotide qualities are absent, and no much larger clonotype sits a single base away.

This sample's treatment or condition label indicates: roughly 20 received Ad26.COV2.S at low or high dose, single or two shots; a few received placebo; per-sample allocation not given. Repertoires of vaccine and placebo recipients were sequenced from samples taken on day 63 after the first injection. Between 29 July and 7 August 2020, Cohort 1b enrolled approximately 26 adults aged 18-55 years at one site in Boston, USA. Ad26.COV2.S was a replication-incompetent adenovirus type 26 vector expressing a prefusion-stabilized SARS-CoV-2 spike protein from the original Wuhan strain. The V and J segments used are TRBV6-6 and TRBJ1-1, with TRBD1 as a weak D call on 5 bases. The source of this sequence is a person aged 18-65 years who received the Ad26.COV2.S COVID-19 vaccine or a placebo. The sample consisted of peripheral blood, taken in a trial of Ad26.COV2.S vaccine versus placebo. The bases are TGTGCCAGCAGTTGGGGGACGGAAGCTTTCTTT. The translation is CASSWGTEAFF.